The 10 T cell receptor beta chains below all came from one sample that was sequenced in a study of cytomegalovirus exposure and HLA in healthy donors. The PCR had 60 Vbeta and 13 Jbeta primers. The data were produced by immunoSEQ multiplex PCR, yet TCRdb's version contains in-frame clones alone and is incomplete. The sample comprises approximately 100,000 clones, over 65% of which are singletons, and 1.5% to 2% rests with the top ten. Sequencing was done on a sample of PBMCs. These receptors all stem from a male donor in good health and CMV-seronegative.

This clone occurred once. The J gene is TRBJ2-1, the V gene TRBV6-5; 9 nucleotides agree with TRBD2. CDR3 size: 16 residues. The J segment lost 4 bases and the V segment lost 0 bases, leaving 4 bases of the junction unmatched. Germline V lookup: CDR1 MNHEY, CDR2 SVGAGI. CDR3 sequence (DNA): TGTGCCAGCAGTTACTCGGAGCGGGAGGTTTACAATGAGCAGTTCTTC. Protein: CASSYSEREVYNEQFF.

J is TRBJ2-4 and V is TRBV27; D perhaps matches TRBD2 (7 bases). CDR3 length: 13 amino acids. Germline V gives CDR1 MNHEY, CDR2 SMNVEV (reference sequence). The V gene lost 6 bases and the J gene lost 4 bases, with 10 bases spanning the gap. The CDR3 reads CASRGGAKNIQYF. CDR3 nucleotide sequence: TGTGCCAGCAGGGGGGGGGCTAAAAACATTCAGTACTTC.

The J gene is TRBJ1-3, the V gene TRBV6-6, with D possibly being TRBD1 (5 bases). Trimming cost V 8 bases and J 0 bases, with 14 bases left between them. The CDR3 consists of 15 residues. CDR1 is MNHNY, CDR2 SVGAGI, per germline (reference sequence). This chain's CDR3 is CASLLSGLSGNTIYF. DNA for the CDR3: TGTGCCAGCCTCCTCTCGGGACTCTCTGGAAACACCATATATTTT.

A single count supports this clone. The rearrangement joins TRBV5-4 to TRBJ2-7, with D possibly TRBD1 on 6 matching bases. The CDR3 loop spans 13 amino acids. Per the germline V gene, CDR1 is SGHNT and CDR2 is YYREEE (reference sequence). The V end lost 3 bases, the J end lost 4 bases, and 11 bases lay between the germline ends. The CDR3 DNA reads as TGTGCCAGCAGCTCGGGACACCTTTACGAGCAGTACTTC. It is translated as CASSSGHLYEQYF.

V and J are TRBV5-4 and TRBJ2-1; TRBD2 aligns across 7 bases. The CDR3 has 15 amino acids. Germline CDR1 reads SGHNT; CDR2 reads YYREEE (reference sequence). With V trimmed by 4 bases and J by 0 bases, 4 bases remained unmatched. The CDR3 protein is CASSPAGVSYNEQFF. The CDR3 DNA reads TGTGCCAGCAGCCCGGCGGGGGTCTCCTACAATGAGCAGTTCTTC.

This clone was seen a single time. The chain carries TRBV6-1 and TRBJ2-7, with TRBD2 identical over 7 bases. Trimming removed 1 base from V and 4 bases from J; junction bases left unmatched: 13. The CDR3 sequence is 17 residues long. Germline lookup yields CDR1 MNHNS and CDR2 SASEGT. The CDR3 bases are TGTGCCAGCAGTGAAGAGGGAGGGGCCCGCTCCATTTACGAGCAGTACTTC. This sequence encodes CASSEEGGARSIYEQYF.

This chain joins TRBV7-2 and TRBJ2-3; 10 positions match TRBD2. Germline V lookup: CDR1 SGHTA, CDR2 FQGNSA. V lost 0 bases to trimming and J lost 4 bases; unmatched junction nucleotides: 1. CDR3 length: 15 amino acids. CDR3 in amino acids: CASSLASGRSDTQYF. The CDR3 DNA reads as TGTGCCAGCAGCTTAGCTAGCGGGAGGTCAGATACGCAGTATTTT.

The chain recombines TRBV15 with TRBJ2-3; 14 bases map to TRBD2. This CDR3 contains 17 residues. The trim removed 3 bases at V and 8 bases at J, leaving 10 bases unmatched. CDR1 is LNHNV, CDR2 YYDKDF, per germline (reference sequence). CDR3 region: CATSRTLGLAGEGTQYF. The CDR3, as DNA: TGTGCCACCAGCAGGACCCTGGGACTAGCGGGAGAGGGTACGCAGTATTTT.

The V and J genes are TRBV28 and TRBJ2-2; D perhaps matches TRBD2 (6 bases). This CDR3 contains 16 residues. The germline V gene encodes CDR1 MDHEN and CDR2 SYDVKM. V was shortened by 5 bases and J by 1 base, with 14 bases between the two germline ends. CDR3 DNA sequence: TGTGCCAGCAGTCCCCAGTCGGGACTGAACACCGGGGAGCTGTTTTTT. Translating gives CASSPQSGLNTGELFF.

The rearrangement joins TRBV4-1 to TRBJ2-7; TRBD1 agrees at 7 bases. Germline loops: CDR1 MGHRA, CDR2 YSYEKL. This CDR3 has 14 amino acids. Losses at the gene ends were 4 bases for V and 6 bases for J; bases not matched to a gene: 9. The CDR3 sequence is CASSPRQGASEQYF. The CDR3 DNA reads TGCGCCAGCAGCCCGCGACAGGGAGCAAGCGAGCAGTACTTC.